This T cell receptor (beta chain) appears in the sequencing data of a study of early T cells in non-severe SARS-CoV-2 infection. TCRdb re-called the 5' RACE reads with MiXCR, one entry per CDR3 protein. The data hold tens of thousands of distinct CDR3 sequences, with approximately 4% observed a single time. Trimming removed 7 bases from V and 0 bases from J, with 10 bases in between. Germline values: CDR1 MNHNY, CDR2 SVGAGI (reference sequence). The CDR3 sequence is 15 residues long. This clonotype was observed at least ten times. Sequencing input: whole blood. The clonotype comes from an adult who was a healthcare worker with PCR-confirmed SARS-CoV-2 infection or an uninfected control (not recorded which). The chain is built from TRBV6-6 and TRBJ2-6; D is possibly TRBD2 (5 bases). As DNA, the CDR3 is TGTGCCAGCATAGGCGAGGGCTCTGGGGCCAACGTCCTGACTTTC. This encodes CASIGEGSGANVLTF.